One sample yielded the 17 T cell receptor beta chains listed below, sequenced in a study of T cell clonotyping in hematopoietic cell transplantation. Time point in this sample: recipient sample about 28 days before transplant, after cytoreduction. This table comes from immunoSEQ multiplex PCR, and its TCRdb copy is limited to in-frame clones, with some not included. Of about 9,000 clones in the sample, approximately 79% were seen once. The input for sequencing was peripheral blood mononuclear cells, taken before stem cell transplant. These receptors were taken from a man between 60 and 70 years old with acute myeloid leukemia. Some clones in this sample may be carry-over from other donors' samples.

This clone has only a few counts. V and J are TRBV5-4 and TRBJ2-3; the D is unclear. The CDR3 is made up of 14 amino acids. Deletions cut 0 bases from V and 5 bases from J, with 10 bases between. CDR1 and CDR2 from the germline V gene are SGHNT and YYREEE (reference sequence). The CDR3: CASSLAGVQDTQYF. The CDR3 nucleotides are TGTGCCAGCAGCTTGGCGGGCGTACAAGATACGCAGTATTTT.

The chain has TRBV18 and TRBJ2-7, with a tentative D call TRBD2 (5 bases). CDR3 length: 15 residues. Germline V CDR1 and CDR2: KGHSH, LQKENI. Trimming removed 6 bases at V and 3 bases at J, with 18 bases between. CDR3 coding DNA: TGTGCCAGCTCCCCCACCACACCCGGGGACTACGAGCAGTACTTC. It encodes CASSPTTPGDYEQYF.

V usage is TRBV5-1 and J usage is TRBJ2-2; TRBD2 is a possible D gene (6 bases). The CDR3 spans 15 residues. The V end was cut by 2 bases, the J end by 5 bases, with 13 bases between. Germline V gene data show CDR1 as SGHRS and CDR2 as YFSETQ. Here the CDR3 reads CASSLAPGTTGELFF. The CDR3 DNA is TGCGCCAGCAGCTTAGCCCCAGGGACTACCGGGGAGCTGTTTTTT. The full variable domain, with the rest looked up from reference TRBV5-1 and TRBJ2-2, is KAGVTQTPRYLIKTRGQQVTLSCSPISGHRSVSWYQQTPGQGLQFLFEYFSETQRNKGNFPGRFSGRQFSNSRSEMNVSTLELGDSALYLCASSLAPGTTGELFFGEGSRLTVL.

V usage is TRBV7-2 and J usage is TRBJ2-5; 9 nucleotides agree with TRBD1. The germline V gene encodes CDR1 SGHTA and CDR2 FQGNSA. The CDR3 runs to 14 residues. Trimming took 5 bases from V and 2 from J; bases not matched to a gene: 3. Written as DNA, the CDR3 is TGTGCCAGCAGCCAGGGGACAGGGCAAGAGACCCAGTACTTC. Translation: CASSQGTGQETQYF.

This chain joins TRBV7-2 and TRBJ2-3; 7 bases match TRBD1. CDR1 and CDR2 (germline): SGHTA, FQGNSA. Losses at the gene ends were 5 bases for V and 5 bases for J; bases not matched to a gene: 4. CDR3 length: 13 amino acids. In nucleotides, the CDR3 is TGTGCCAGCAGCCTGGACAGGAGAGATACGCAGTATTTT. Protein product: CASSLDRRDTQYF.

The V call is TRBV6-1, the J call TRBJ2-3, with 12 bases matching TRBD2. The CDR3 sequence is 15 residues long. Trimming took 4 bases from V and 6 from J; bases not matched to a gene: 5. The germline CDR1 and CDR2 sequences are MNHNS and SASEGT. CDR3 protein: CASSGRTSGIDTQYF. DNA for the CDR3: TGTGCCAGCAGTGGAAGGACTAGCGGGATTGATACGCAGTATTTT.

Notes on this clone: Different DNA sequences within this sample yield the same CDR3. The rearrangement uses TRBV6-5 and TRBJ1-1; D might be TRBD1 (5 bases). The germline V and J ends were trimmed by 2 bases and 5 bases, with 6 bases remaining between them. The CDR3 is made up of 12 amino acids. Per the germline V gene, CDR1 is MNHEY and CDR2 is SVGAGI. The CDR3 coding sequence is TGTGCCAGCAGTTACGGGGGGACTGAAGCTTTCTTT. Translated, it gives CASSYGGTEAFF.

This clone was observed a single time. This rearrangement joins TRBV29-1 to TRBJ2-7; tentatively, D is TRBD1 or TRBD2 (5 bases each). Trimming removed 4 bases at V and 0 bases at J, with 10 bases between. The CDR3 runs to 13 residues. Germline V gene lookup returns CDR1 SQVTM and CDR2 ANQGSEA. CDR3 coding DNA: TGCAGCGTTGGGGACGGGTACTCCTACGAGCAGTACTTC. Translation: CSVGDGYSYEQYF.

The chain has TRBV6-1 and TRBJ1-2, with TRBD1 matching over 12 bases. J lost 4 bases, V lost 6 bases, and 0 bases had no gene match. This CDR3 is 13 amino acids long. Germline V gene lookup returns CDR1 MNHNS and CDR2 SASEGT. In nucleotides, the CDR3 is TGTGCCAGCAGGGGACAGGGGGCCTATGGCTACACCTTC. It translates to CASRGQGAYGYTF.

This clone was counted a single time. This rearrangement joins TRBV11-3 to TRBJ2-5, with 7 bases aligning to TRBD1. Trimming cost V 1 base and J 2 bases; bases outside gene matches: 4. The CDR3 extends over 15 amino acids. Looked up from germline, CDR1 is SGHNT and CDR2 is YENEEA. CDR3: CASSLGGTEQETQYF. CDR3 nucleotide sequence: TGTGCCAGCAGCTTAGGGGGGACAGAACAAGAGACCCAGTACTTC. Drawing the rest from reference TRBV11-3 and TRBJ2-5, the complete variable domain is EAGVVQSPRYKIIEKKQPVAFWCNPISGHNTLYWYLQNLGQGPELLIRYENEEAVDDSQLPKDRFSAERLKGVDSTLKIQPAELGDSAVYLCASSLGGTEQETQYFGPGTRLLVL.

This sequence joins TRBV2 and TRBJ1-1; D is possibly TRBD1 (5 bases). Germline assignment: CDR1 SNHLY and CDR2 FYNNEI. CDR3 length equals 15 residues. Trimming shortened V by 1 base and J by 0 bases, and 9 bases separated the two germline ends. In nucleotides, the CDR3 is TGTGCCAGCAGTGAAGTCCCGACAGTGAACACTGAAGCTTTCTTT. Translated, it gives CASSEVPTVNTEAFF.

CDR3 sequence: CASSYRRGQGELFF. CDR3 in DNA: TGTGCCAGCAGTTACAGACGGGGGCAAGGGGAGCTGTTTTTT. The J gene is TRBJ2-2, the V gene TRBV6-5; either TRBD1 or TRBD2 may supply D (6 bases each). The CDR3 consists of 14 residues. The germline V gene has CDR1 MNHEY and CDR2 SVGAGI. Trimming cost V 2 bases and J 8 bases, with 12 bases left between them.

The J gene is TRBJ2-6, the V gene TRBV30; D is uncertain. Germline values: CDR1 GTSNPN, CDR2 SVGIG (reference sequence). There are 12 residues in the CDR3. Deletions cut 6 bases from V and 0 bases from J, with 3 bases between. The CDR3 reads CACRSGANVLTF. CDR3 nucleotide sequence: TGTGCCTGTCGCTCTGGGGCCAACGTCCTGACTTTC.

This clone has more than one count but fewer than ten. V gene TRBV5-1 combines with J gene TRBJ2-3; D gene uncertain. Germline assignment: CDR1 SGHRS and CDR2 YFSETQ. The V gene lost 4 bases and the J gene lost 2 bases, with 8 bases spanning the gap. This CDR3 has 13 amino acids. The CDR3 nucleotides read TGCGCCAGCAGCGGATTACTCACAGATACGCAGTATTTT. Protein: CASSGLLTDTQYF.

V and J are TRBV5-1 and TRBJ2-1; 8 nucleotides line up with TRBD1. The CDR3 extends over 15 amino acids. The trim removed 5 bases at V and 1 base at J, leaving 5 bases unmatched. CDR1 is SGHRS, CDR2 YFSETQ, per germline. This chain's CDR3 is CASSSGTGSYNEQFF. The DNA for the CDR3 is TGCGCCAGCAGTTCCGGGACAGGTTCCTACAATGAGCAGTTCTTC.

V usage is TRBV6-5 and J usage is TRBJ2-7; 7 bases are shared with TRBD2. The CDR3 is 14 residues long. Per germline, CDR1 MNHEY and CDR2 SVGAGI. V shed 8 bases, J shed 6 bases, and the junction held 13 bases outside the gene matches. The DNA of the CDR3 is TGTGCCAGCGCGCGGGGACTAACTACGGGCGAGCAGTACTTC. Its protein is CASARGLTTGEQYF.

This clone appeared once. The V call is TRBV11-2, the J call TRBJ2-7; no firm D call. Germline V gives CDR1 SGHAT, CDR2 FQNNGV. The CDR3 extends over 14 amino acids. Trimming stripped 3 bases from V and 7 bases from J, with 16 bases between. DNA for the CDR3: TGTGCCAGCAGCTTTGCCTATAGAGCTGGGGAGCAGTACTTC. It specifies CASSFAYRAGEQYF. Full variable domain (missing parts from reference TRBV11-2 and TRBJ2-7): EAGVAQSPRYKIIEKRQSVAFWCNPISGHATLYWYQQILGQGPKLLIQFQNNGVVDDSQLPKDRFSAERLKGVDSTLKIQPAKLEDSAVYLCASSFAYRAGEQYFGPGTRLTVT.